These 2 T cell receptor beta chains originate from one sample sequenced in a study of beta chain features in type 1 diabetes. Study results and limitations: TCRB CDR3s were moderately but significantly shorter in Type 1 diabetes patients in all four CD4+ subsets.

No cognate antigen is known for these TCRs. The whole isolated RNA underwent reverse transcription, so sequencing captured expressed TCRB transcripts. Profiling relied on immunoSEQ multiplex PCR, and the TCRdb table lists in-frame clones only, not all of them. The sample shows some 16,000 clones, 70% to 80% of them seen only once. Sequencing was carried out using stem cell memory CD4+ T cells from blood. These receptors all stem from a woman under 30 with type 1 diabetes.

CDR3 in amino acids: CASSSRVTGNTIYF. In DNA, the CDR3 is TGTGCCAGCAGTTCCAGGGTTACTGGAAACACCATATATTTT. V and J are TRBV6-6 and TRBJ1-3; D is perhaps TRBD1 (5 bases). The germline V and J ends were trimmed by 4 bases and 2 bases, with 9 bases remaining between them. The germline V gene has CDR1 MNHNY and CDR2 SVGAGI (reference sequence). This CDR3 has 14 residues.

This clone was detected a few times. The chain employs TRBV29-1 and TRBJ1-2; D ambiguous. Germline CDR1 and CDR2: SQVTM and ANQGSEA. V was clipped by 6 bases and J by 4 bases, with 12 bases between them. This CDR3 region has 12 residues. The CDR3 sequence is CSVSRHFYGYTF. The CDR3 nucleotides are TGCAGCGTCTCCAGACACTTCTATGGCTACACCTTC.